This note documents a single TCR beta chain sequence. Its antigen is unidentified. Only in-frame clones appear in the TCRdb table, and some are missing; sequencing was by immunoSEQ multiplex PCR. The table has around 99,000 clones, more than 80% seen once; the top ten hold around 15%. The CDR3 length is 12 residues. V lost 1 base and J 13 bases, leaving 10 bases between the germline ends. Germline V gene lookup returns CDR1 LGHNA and CDR2 YNFKEQ. These data belong to a study of PD-1 blockade in classical Hodgkin lymphoma. After autologous stem cell transplantation all patients relapsed, and prior brentuximab vedotin exposure differed between cohorts. Complete response, partial response or progressive disease was recorded as best response. Whole-study results and caveats: Those starting nivolumab under 1 year post-ASCT were excluded. Complete responders possessed baseline diversity comparable to newly diagnosed patients. Compared with healthy donors, newly diagnosed patients reportedly showed lower baseline TCR diversity.

V and J are TRBV4-2 and TRBJ1-4; possibly TRBD1 for D (5 bases). The receptor was isolated from a human donor with classical Hodgkin lymphoma. The specimen was peripheral blood mononuclear cells (PBMCs), collected before the second cycle of nivolumab. DNA for the CDR3: TGTGCCAGCAGCCAAGGACAGACGGGACTGTTTTTT. As protein: CASSQGQTGLFF.